Listed here are 27 T cell receptor beta chains from one sample, sequenced in a study of shared clonotypes between healthy human individuals (dated by TCRdb to the early 2020s). Libraries were made using the immunoSEQ multiplex PCR assay. What TCRdb holds here is the immuneACCESS table cut down to in-frame rearrangements. Part of the clones is not present; checked against another copy, under half of the missing clones reflect an unresolved V gene, and the others are unexplained. The sample table holds more than 2,000,000 clones, of which over 85% were seen once. The biggest ten clones account for about 0.37% of the sample. Input material: naive CD4+ T cells from PBMCs. The cell subset or site label, as the study defines it: CD45RA+ positively selected. These receptors were obtained from a man aged 18 to 29 in good health. Some clones in this sample may be carry-over from other donors' samples.

V usage is TRBV19 and J usage is TRBJ1-1; 9 bases agree with TRBD1. Per the germline V gene, CDR1 is LNHDA and CDR2 is SQIVND (reference sequence). The CDR3 is 16 residues long. V was clipped by 4 bases and J by 0 bases; unmatched bases: 6. The CDR3 spells CASSTHGQGMNTEAFF. CDR3 nucleotides: TGTGCCAGTAGTACCCATGGACAGGGGATGAACACTGAAGCTTTCTTT.

As DNA, the CDR3 is TGTGCCAGCAGTGCAGGGGGCTCCCTTAATCAGCCCCAGCATTTT. Its translation is CASSAGGSLNQPQHF. The chain has TRBV28 and TRBJ1-5; TRBD1 aligns across 8 bases. Unmatched junction bases numbered 7, after V lost 5 bases and J lost 4 bases. The CDR3 is 15 amino acids. Germline V lookup: CDR1 MDHEN, CDR2 SYDVKM.

The rearrangement uses TRBV4-2 and TRBJ2-2, with D uncertain. The germline gives CDR1 LGHNA, CDR2 YNFKEQ. Trimming took 6 bases from V and 6 from J, leaving 14 bases between them. The CDR3 spans 14 residues. The CDR3 coding sequence is TGTGCCAGCAGGGGAAAAAGTCAACCCGGGGAGCTGTTTTTT. As protein: CASRGKSQPGELFF.

The rearrangement links TRBV18 to TRBJ2-5; TRBD2 is a possible D gene (6 bases). Germline CDR1 and CDR2: KGHSH and LQKENI. The V end was cut by 6 bases, the J end by 2 bases, with 16 bases between. The CDR3 spans 15 residues. The CDR3 DNA sequence: TGTGCCAGCTCCGTTGGGTTAGCGGCTCAAGAGACCCAGTACTTC. This translates into CASSVGLAAQETQYF.

This chain joins TRBV18 and TRBJ2-7, with D perhaps matching TRBD1 or TRBD2 (5 bases each). The CDR3 is 12 amino acids. The V end was cut by 1 base, the J end by 7 bases, with 8 bases between. The germline gives CDR1 KGHSH, CDR2 LQKENI. DNA for the CDR3: TGTGCCAGCTCACCACTCGAGGGGGAGCAGTACTTC. Amino acid sequence: CASSPLEGEQYF.

The chain recombines TRBV2 with TRBJ2-2; perhaps D is TRBD1 or TRBD2 (5 bases each). CDR1 is SNHLY, CDR2 FYNNEI, per germline. Trimming took 8 bases from V and 5 from J, leaving 15 bases between them. CDR3 length: 14 residues. In DNA, the CDR3 is TGTGCCAGCGAACCGGGACCTATAACCGGGGAGCTGTTTTTT. Protein sequence: CASEPGPITGELFF.

The V call is TRBV7-8, the J call TRBJ1-5; perhaps TRBD1 as D (6 bases). There are 15 residues in the CDR3. Trimming shortened V by 4 bases and J by 7 bases, and 17 bases separated the two germline ends. Per the germline V gene, CDR1 is SGHVS and CDR2 is FQNEAQ. The DNA for the CDR3 is TGTGCCAGCAGCTCGGGCGGGGGGCCGGGGCAGCCCCAGCATTTT. Its translation is CASSSGGGPGQPQHF.

The chain employs TRBV19 and TRBJ2-2; 7 nucleotides agree with TRBD1. The CDR3 length is 16 residues. V was pared by 6 bases and J by 3 bases, with 10 bases of the junction left unmatched. Germline V gene sequence: CDR1 LNHDA, CDR2 SQIVND (reference sequence). The CDR3 bases are TGTGCCAGTAGCAACGCCGGGACAGAGCACACCGGGGAGCTGTTTTTT. Translating gives CASSNAGTEHTGELFF.

The chain carries TRBV6-5 and TRBJ2-2, with 9 positions matching TRBD1. The CDR3 totals 14 residues. Germline CDR1 and CDR2: MNHEY and SVGAGI. Trimming at V came to 6 bases and at J to 5 bases, leaving 4 bases not matched to a gene. The DNA of the CDR3 is TGTGCCAGCAGCCCCGGGACAGGGACCGGGGAGCTGTTTTTT. This encodes CASSPGTGTGELFF.

The genes are TRBV5-1 and TRBJ1-1; D remains ambiguous. Germline CDR1 reads SGHRS; CDR2 reads YFSETQ. This CDR3 comprises 14 residues. V shed 4 bases and J shed 7 bases, with 17 bases lying between them. The chain's CDR3 is CASSPKPETGEAFF. As DNA, the CDR3 is TGCGCCAGCAGCCCAAAACCTGAGACGGGTGAAGCTTTCTTT.

Worth noting for this clone: Other nucleotide sequences from this sample produce the same CDR3. The J gene is TRBJ2-3, the V gene TRBV7-3; 10 nucleotides line up with TRBD2. Trimming took 5 bases from V and 5 from J; bases not matched to a gene: 10. CDR3 length: 16 residues. The germline gives CDR1 SGHTA, CDR2 FQGTGA. CDR3 protein: CASSPSSGSQGDTQYF. Here the CDR3 DNA reads TGTGCCAGCAGCCCCTCTAGCGGGAGTCAGGGAGATACGCAGTATTTT.

This sequence joins TRBV7-3 and TRBJ1-1, with D hard to call. The germline V gene encodes CDR1 SGHTA and CDR2 FQGTGA. V was pared by 1 base and J by 2 bases, with 14 bases between. The CDR3 consists of 16 residues. Here the CDR3 reads CASSLSVSATNTEAFF. CDR3 nucleotides: TGTGCCAGCAGCTTAAGTGTCTCAGCAACAAACACTGAAGCTTTCTTT.

The chain combines TRBV5-1 with TRBJ1-2, with D possibly being TRBD1 (6 bases). The germline V and J ends were trimmed by 7 bases and 6 bases, with 16 bases remaining between them. The CDR3 contains 13 residues. From germline, CDR1 is SGHRS and CDR2 YFSETQ. For the CDR3, the DNA is TGCGCCAGCGGTCAGACAGGATTGGATGGCTACACCTTC. As protein: CASGQTGLDGYTF.

This chain connects TRBV7-9 to TRBJ2-2, with a tentative D call TRBD1 (5 bases). Trimming stripped 6 bases from V and 5 bases from J, with 13 bases between. Per the germline V gene, CDR1 is SEHNR and CDR2 is FQNEAQ (reference sequence). CDR3 length equals 14 residues. The CDR3 DNA reads TGTGCCAGCAGTTATCAGGGTGAGACCGGGGAGCTGTTTTTT. This codes for CASSYQGETGELFF.

V and J are TRBV6-1 and TRBJ2-6, with D maybe TRBD1 (5 bases). V gave up 0 bases and J gave up 2 bases, with 20 bases separating them. Germline values: CDR1 MNHNS, CDR2 SASEGT. CDR3 length equals 20 residues. Written as DNA, the CDR3 is TGTGCCAGCAGTGAAGCAATGGGTGGGGCTTACTCGCCTGGGGCCAACGTCCTGACTTTC. It specifies CASSEAMGGAYSPGANVLTF.

The V and J genes are TRBV5-8 and TRBJ1-4, with 8 positions matching TRBD1. This CDR3 spans 15 amino acids. Trimming cost V 4 bases and J 8 bases; bases outside gene matches: 10. Germline V gene sequence: CDR1 SGHTS, CDR2 YDEGEE. CDR3 residues: CASSPRTGWQEKLFF. In nucleotides, the CDR3 is TGTGCCAGCAGCCCTCGGACAGGGTGGCAGGAAAAACTGTTTTTT. The full variable domain, in which reference TRBV5-8 and TRBJ1-4 provide the parts outside the CDR3, is EAGVTQSPTHLIKTRGQQATLRCSPISGHTSVYWYQQALGLGLQFLLWYDEGEERNRGNFPPRFSGRQFPNYSSELNVNALELEDSALYLCASSPRTGWQEKLFFGSGTQLSVL.

This clone was recorded only once. The V gene is TRBV7-2, the J gene TRBJ2-1, with no clear D. Germline V gene data show CDR1 as SGHTA and CDR2 as FQGNSA. V was pared by 3 bases and J by 5 bases, with 11 bases between. CDR3 length equals 14 residues. DNA for the CDR3: TGTGCCAGCAGCTTGGGTGGTTTTGACAATGAGCAGTTCTTC. Protein sequence: CASSLGGFDNEQFF. The full variable domain, in which reference TRBV7-2 and TRBJ2-1 provide the parts outside the CDR3, is GAGVSQSPSNKVTEKGKDVELRCDPISGHTALYWYRQSLGQGLEFLIYFQGNSAPDKSGLPSDRFSAERTGGSVSTLTIQRTQQEDSAVYLCASSLGGFDNEQFFGPGTRLTVL.

The genes are TRBV5-4 and TRBJ2-3; 13 bases map to TRBD2. In germline, CDR1 is SGHNT, CDR2 YYREEE (reference sequence). The V and J ends lost 4 bases and 5 bases, in that order; junction bases with no gene match: 7. This CDR3 comprises 16 residues. CDR3 sequence (DNA): TGTGCCAGCAGCCTCTGGACTAGCGGGAGCCAAGATACGCAGTATTTT. It is translated as CASSLWTSGSQDTQYF.

V gene TRBV6-5 combines with J gene TRBJ2-7, with D unclear. CDR1 is MNHEY, CDR2 SVGAGI, per germline. The V end lost 0 bases, the J end lost 0 bases, and 12 bases lay between the germline ends. The CDR3 covers 16 residues. Here the CDR3 reads CASSYSGSYSSYEQYF. CDR3 DNA: TGTGCCAGCAGTTACTCGGGCAGCTATAGCTCCTACGAGCAGTACTTC.

The CDR3 protein is CASRGLAGVTDTQYF. The CDR3 DNA reads TGTGCCAGCAGAGGACTAGCGGGAGTCACAGATACGCAGTATTTT. This rearrangement joins TRBV6-5 to TRBJ2-3; 13 bases align to TRBD2. This CDR3 is built from 15 residues. Germline-derived CDR1 and CDR2 are MNHEY and SVGAGI. Losses at the gene ends were 6 bases for V and 2 bases for J; bases not matched to a gene: 2.

The rearrangement links TRBV19 to TRBJ1-4; possibly TRBD1 for D (6 bases). Germline CDR1 and CDR2: LNHDA and SQIVND (reference sequence). The CDR3 consists of 16 residues. V lost 6 bases to trimming and J lost 3 bases, with 17 bases between them. The CDR3 DNA follows: TGTGCCAGTAGGTCTGTCGGGGGCGGTTCTAATGAAAAACTGTTTTTT. Its translation: CASRSVGGGSNEKLFF.

The genes are TRBV15 and TRBJ1-2; 9 bases line up with TRBD1. The J segment lost 7 bases and the V segment lost 3 bases, leaving 3 bases of the junction unmatched. CDR1 is LNHNV and CDR2 is YYDKDF in the germline V gene (reference sequence). The CDR3 extends over 13 amino acids. CDR3 DNA sequence: TGTGCCACCAGCAGGGACAGGGGACGTGGCTACACCTTC. Its translation is CATSRDRGRGYTF.

A remark on this clone: Other DNA sequences from this sample encode an identical CDR3 as well. This rearrangement joins TRBV9 to TRBJ2-3; maybe TRBD2 (6 bases). The CDR3 is 14 residues long. CDR1 is SGDLS, CDR2 YYNGEE, per germline. Trimming shortened V by 0 bases and J by 4 bases, and 9 bases separated the two germline ends. The CDR3 spells CASSVVGGSDTQYF. For the CDR3, the DNA is TGTGCCAGCAGCGTAGTTGGAGGGTCAGATACGCAGTATTTT.

The V gene is TRBV5-6, the J gene TRBJ1-1, with 9 bases matching TRBD1. Germline V lookup: CDR1 SGHDT, CDR2 YYEEEE. Unmatched junction bases numbered 10, after V lost 7 bases and J lost 6 bases. The CDR3 runs 14 residues. The DNA for the CDR3 is TGTGCCAGCCGGACGGGACAGGGAAGGGCTGAAGCTTTCTTT. It codes for CASRTGQGRAEAFF.

Remarks on this clone: Other DNA sequences in the sample encode the same CDR3. V is TRBV6-5 and J is TRBJ2-7, with a tentative D call TRBD1 (6 bases). Germline lookup yields CDR1 MNHEY and CDR2 SVGAGI. CDR3 length equals 12 residues. Trimming pared 8 bases from V and 4 bases from J, leaving 12 bases between. DNA of the CDR3: TGTGCCAGCTCTACCACAGGGTACGAGCAGTACTTC. It encodes CASSTTGYEQYF.

The chain has TRBV7-2 and TRBJ1-1; D is unresolved. Trimming took 5 bases from V and 1 from J, leaving 11 bases between them. Germline V gives CDR1 SGHTA, CDR2 FQGNSA. The CDR3 is 14 amino acids. The CDR3 bases are TGTGCCAGCAGCACCGAGGCAGGGAACACTGAAGCTTTCTTT. This codes for CASSTEAGNTEAFF.

The genes are TRBV11-2 and TRBJ2-3; 12 bases are shared with TRBD2. The CDR3 has 17 residues. V shed 5 bases and J 0 bases; nucleotides not matched to a gene: 6. In germline, CDR1 is SGHAT, CDR2 FQNNGV. The CDR3 protein is CASSADGTSGSTDTQYF. The CDR3 coding sequence is TGTGCCAGCAGCGCCGACGGGACTAGCGGGAGCACAGATACGCAGTATTTT. Full variable domain (outside the CDR3, taken from reference TRBV11-2 and TRBJ2-3): EAGVAQSPRYKIIEKRQSVAFWCNPISGHATLYWYQQILGQGPKLLIQFQNNGVVDDSQLPKDRFSAERLKGVDSTLKIQPAKLEDSAVYLCASSADGTSGSTDTQYFGPGTRLTVL.